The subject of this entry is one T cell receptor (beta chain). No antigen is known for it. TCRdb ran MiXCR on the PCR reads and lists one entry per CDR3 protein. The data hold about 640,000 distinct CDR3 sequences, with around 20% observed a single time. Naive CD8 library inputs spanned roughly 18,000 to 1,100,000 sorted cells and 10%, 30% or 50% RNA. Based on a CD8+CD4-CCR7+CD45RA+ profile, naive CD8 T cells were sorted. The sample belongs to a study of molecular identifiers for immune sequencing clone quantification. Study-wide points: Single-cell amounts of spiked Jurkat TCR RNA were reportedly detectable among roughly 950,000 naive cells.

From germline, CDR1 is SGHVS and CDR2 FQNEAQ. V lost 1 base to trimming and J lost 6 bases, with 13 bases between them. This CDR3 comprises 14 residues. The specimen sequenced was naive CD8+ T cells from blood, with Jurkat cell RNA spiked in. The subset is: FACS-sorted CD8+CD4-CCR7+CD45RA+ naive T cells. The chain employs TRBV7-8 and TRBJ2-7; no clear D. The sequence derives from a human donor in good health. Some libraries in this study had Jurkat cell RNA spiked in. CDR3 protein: CASSLGVEPGEQYF. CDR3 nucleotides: TGTGCCAGCAGCTTAGGGGTCGAACCGGGCGAGCAGTACTTC.